The 3 T cell receptor beta chains listed next were all sequenced from one sample in a study of a mutant IDH1 vaccine in newly diagnosed glioma. These receptors have no identified antigens. Sequenced by immunoSEQ multiplex PCR; TCRdb stores in-frame clones only, minus some. The data hold 25,000 to 35,000 clones, with 80% observed a single time. Time point specified: week 23, last vaccination. With topical imiquimod, each dose of the vaccine consisted of 300 ug of mutant IDH1 20-mer peptide. The material was PBMCs, obtained from a glioma patient whose treatment included an IDH1 peptide vaccine. All receptors come from a woman aged 18-35 years with glioma.

The CDR3 here is CASSIQGSSYNEQFF. The CDR3 bases are TGTGCCAGCAGCATACAGGGGAGCTCCTACAATGAGCAGTTCTTC. The chain combines TRBV11-1 with TRBJ2-1; 7 bases map to TRBD1. J was trimmed by 0 bases and V by 5 bases; bases with no gene match: 4. The CDR3 loop spans 15 amino acids. Germline values: CDR1 SGHAT, CDR2 FQDESV (reference sequence).

This clone was seen only once. This chain connects TRBV4-2 to TRBJ2-5; TRBD2 matches 14 bases. The CDR3 is 16 residues long. J gave up 2 bases and V 5 bases, and 4 bases lay outside the gene matches. The germline V gene encodes CDR1 LGHNA and CDR2 YNFKEQ. CDR3 coding DNA: TGTGCCAGCAGCGAAGGGACTAGCGGGGGACAAGAGACCCAGTACTTC. Amino acids: CASSEGTSGGQETQYF.

This chain uses TRBV11-1 with TRBJ1-1; a possible D gene is TRBD1 (6 bases). This CDR3 has 16 amino acids. Trimming pared 5 bases from V and 2 bases from J, leaving 18 bases between. Germline CDR1 reads SGHAT; CDR2 reads FQDESV (reference sequence). The CDR3 loop reads CASSGGGPALNTEAFF. The CDR3 DNA is TGTGCCAGCAGCGGGGGGGGGCCGGCCCTCAACACTGAAGCTTTCTTT.